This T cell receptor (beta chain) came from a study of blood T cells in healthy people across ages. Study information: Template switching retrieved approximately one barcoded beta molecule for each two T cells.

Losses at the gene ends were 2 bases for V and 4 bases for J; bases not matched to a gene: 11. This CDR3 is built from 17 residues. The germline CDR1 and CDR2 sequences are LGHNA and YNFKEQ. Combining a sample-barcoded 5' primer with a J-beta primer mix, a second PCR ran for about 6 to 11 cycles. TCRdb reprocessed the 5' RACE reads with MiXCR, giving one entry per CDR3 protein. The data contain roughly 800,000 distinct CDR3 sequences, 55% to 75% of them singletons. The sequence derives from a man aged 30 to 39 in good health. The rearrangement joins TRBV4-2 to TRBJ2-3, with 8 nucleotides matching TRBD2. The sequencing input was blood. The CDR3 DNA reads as TGTGCCAGCAGCCAAATATTCGGGCGGGAGGCTGCAGATACGCAGTATTTT. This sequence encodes CASSQIFGREAADTQYF.